This T cell receptor beta chain was sequenced in a study of shared clonotypes between healthy human individuals. Here immunoSEQ multiplex PCR was the method, and the copy in TCRdb shows in-frame clones only, minus some. The table shows 2 million to 2.5 million clones, with 85% to 95% occurring only once. The CDR3 has 15 residues. Losses at the gene ends were 6 bases for V and 2 bases for J; bases not matched to a gene: 9. Germline assignment: CDR1 MDHEN and CDR2 SYDVKM. Source material: naive CD4+ T cells sorted from blood. Regarding subset: CD45RA+ positively selected. The sequence was collected from a man aged 18 to 30 in good health. The chain couples TRBV28 to TRBJ2-7; the match to TRBD2 covers 8 bases. CDR3 sequence reads: CASSPLSGETYEQYF. The CDR3 nucleotides are TGTGCCAGCAGCCCACTTAGCGGGGAGACCTACGAGCAGTACTTC.